This TCR beta chain was documented in a study of cytomegalovirus exposure and HLA in healthy donors. Germline assignment: CDR1 SGHTA and CDR2 FQGNSA. The CDR3 totals 15 residues. Trimming cost V 6 bases and J 9 bases; bases outside gene matches: 9. The PCR ran on 60 Vbeta and 13 Jbeta primers. Profiling relied on immunoSEQ multiplex PCR, and the TCRdb table lists in-frame clones only, not all of them. The sample holds about 170,000 clones, 75% to 90% seen once. This clone was detected only once. While unrecorded immune exposures were likely, the donors were nominally healthy when sampled. This chain links TRBV7-2 with TRBJ2-1, with 12 bases that match TRBD2. The sequenced material came from PBMCs. This TCR came from a male donor in good health and CMV-seronegative. In DNA, the CDR3 is TGTGCCAGCAGTCCTCTAGCGGGGGGGCCGGGTGAGCAGTTCTTC. Its protein is CASSPLAGGPGEQFF.